This T cell receptor (beta chain) was recovered during a study of cytomegalovirus exposure and HLA in healthy donors. Study-level findings and limits: Altogether, about 160 TCR beta chains were recorded as cytomegalovirus-associated.

As regards this clone: Its antigen remains unknown.

Primers for the PCR totalled 60 Vbeta and 13 Jbeta. The method was immunoSEQ multiplex PCR; TCRdb's version includes in-frame clones alone and lacks a portion of them. The table records about 110,000 clones, more than 65% of them present only once. This CDR3 is 14 amino acids long. Trimming cost V 3 bases and J 4 bases; bases outside gene matches: 5. CDR1 and CDR2 from the germline V gene are LNHDA and SQIVND (reference sequence). Input material: PBMCs. The source is a man younger than 45 in good health and CMV-seropositive. The gene calls are TRBV19 and TRBJ1-2; 7 bases map to TRBD1. The CDR3 DNA follows: TGTGCCAGTAGTATGTCAGGGACAGTCTATGGCTACACCTTC. Its protein is CASSMSGTVYGYTF. Full variable domain (rest looked up from reference TRBV19 and TRBJ1-2): DGGITQSPKYLFRKEGQNVTLSCEQNLNHDAMYWYRQDPGQGLRLIYYSQIVNDFQKGDIAEGYSVSREKKESFPLTVTSAQKNPTAFYLCASSMSGTVYGYTFGSGTRLTVV.